The next 20 T cell receptor beta chains were all read from a single sample in a study of Ad26.COV2.S vaccination and SARS-CoV-2 variants. Treatment indicated: 19 received Ad26.COV2.S at low or high dose, single or two shots; 5 received placebo; per-sample allocation not given. After the first vaccine or placebo injection, samples were drawn on day 63. The method was immunoSEQ multiplex PCR; TCRdb's version includes in-frame clones alone and lacks a portion of them. Of 500,000 or so clones in the sample, 70% to 90% were seen once. The material sequenced was peripheral blood, taken in a trial of Ad26.COV2.S vaccine versus placebo. All receptors come from a person aged 18-65 years who received the Ad26.COV2.S COVID-19 vaccine or a placebo.

The rearrangement joins TRBV2 to TRBJ2-3, with D possibly TRBD2 on 5 matching bases. From germline, CDR1 is SNHLY and CDR2 FYNNEI. Trimming pared 6 bases from V and 0 bases from J, leaving 16 bases between. This CDR3 comprises 16 residues. The CDR3 reads CASRFSADDSTDTQYF. The CDR3 DNA reads TGTGCCAGCAGGTTTTCAGCGGATGATAGCACAGATACGCAGTATTTT.

This clone has a single count. V and J are TRBV12-3 or TRBV12-4 and TRBJ1-2; D unresolved. The CDR3 is 13 amino acids. The V gene lost 6 bases and the J gene lost 14 bases, with 22 bases spanning the gap. The DNA of the CDR3 is TGTGCCAGCAGGCCGTCGGGCGGGCGGCAGGCTACCTTC. It specifies CASRPSGGRQATF.

J is TRBJ2-1 and V is TRBV24-1, with TRBD1 matching over 9 bases. V shed 4 bases, J shed 3 bases, and the junction held 6 bases outside the gene matches. The CDR3 sequence is 16 residues long. The germline V gene encodes CDR1 KGHDR and CDR2 SFDVKD. The CDR3 sequence: CATSDGQGFFYNEQFF. As DNA, the CDR3 is TGTGCCACCAGTGACGGACAGGGGTTCTTCTACAATGAGCAGTTCTTC.

The chain uses TRBV27 and TRBJ2-1; D may correspond to TRBD1 or TRBD2 (5 bases each). Germline CDR1 is MNHEY and CDR2 is SMNVEV (reference sequence). This CDR3 has 14 residues. V lost 3 bases, J lost 7 bases, and 13 bases lay in between. The CDR3 spells CASSFYGALNEQFF. CDR3 nucleotide sequence: TGTGCCAGCAGTTTTTACGGGGCTCTGAATGAGCAGTTCTTC.

The genes are TRBV30 and TRBJ1-2; D perhaps matches TRBD1 (6 bases). V was cut by 3 bases and J by 4 bases, with 15 bases left in between. The CDR3 sequence is 14 residues long. The germline gives CDR1 GTSNPN, CDR2 SVGIG (reference sequence). The CDR3 DNA reads TGTGCCTGGAGGTCGGGGGGGACAAGCTATGGCTACACCTTC. Translated, it gives CAWRSGGTSYGYTF.

V usage is TRBV7-3 and J usage is TRBJ2-6; the match to TRBD1 covers 9 bases. CDR3 length: 16 amino acids. Germline lookup yields CDR1 SGHTA and CDR2 FQGTGA. V was pared by 5 bases and J by 0 bases, with 2 bases of the junction left unmatched. The CDR3 DNA sequence: TGTGCCAGCAGCGCGACAGGGGGCTCTGGGGCCAACGTCCTGACTTTC. Translation gives CASSATGGSGANVLTF.

The chain couples TRBV11-3 to TRBJ2-1, with 8 bases lining up with TRBD2. The germline V gene has CDR1 SGHNT and CDR2 YENEEA. Trimming took 2 bases from V and 0 from J; bases not matched to a gene: 9. The CDR3 spans 18 residues. CDR3 loop: CASSLRGALAASYNEQFF. The DNA for the CDR3 is TGTGCCAGCAGCTTAAGGGGGGCACTAGCGGCCTCCTACAATGAGCAGTTCTTC.

The V gene is TRBV29-1, the J gene TRBJ2-3; D is ambiguous. Trimming stripped 7 bases from V and 2 bases from J, with 10 bases between. Germline V gives CDR1 SQVTM, CDR2 ANQGSEA. The CDR3 runs 12 residues. The DNA for the CDR3 is TGCAGCGCATTACAGTCCACAGATACGCAGTATTTT. Its protein is CSALQSTDTQYF.

As for this clone: The sample contains more than one DNA sequence encoding this CDR3. The V gene is TRBV30, the J gene TRBJ1-5; D might be TRBD1 (6 bases). This CDR3 spans 15 amino acids. Germline-derived CDR1 and CDR2 are GTSNPN and SVGIG (reference sequence). V lost 1 base, J lost 0 bases, and 10 bases lay in between. CDR3 region: CAWSAQGYSNQPQHF. CDR3 sequence (DNA): TGTGCCTGGAGTGCCCAGGGGTATAGCAATCAGCCCCAGCATTTT.

The chain has TRBV9 and TRBJ1-1; no firm D call. The CDR3 runs to 10 residues. Germline lookup yields CDR1 SGDLS and CDR2 YYNGEE. V shed 4 bases and J shed 13 bases, with 11 bases lying between them. This CDR3 is CASSRAPDFF. CDR3 DNA sequence: TGTGCCAGCAGCAGGGCCCCTGATTTCTTT.

V usage is TRBV6-1 and J usage is TRBJ2-1; D unresolved. The germline V gene has CDR1 MNHNS and CDR2 SASEGT. The CDR3 spans 16 residues. The V and J ends lost 0 bases and 4 bases respectively, with 13 bases between them. DNA for the CDR3: TGTGCCAGCAGTGAAGCGGCCGCTTGGCCATACAATGAGCAGTTCTTC. It specifies CASSEAAAWPYNEQFF.

The V and J genes are TRBV20-1 and TRBJ1-5; tentatively, D is TRBD1 (5 bases). Between the trimmed V and J ends, which lost 3 bases and 5 bases, there was a span of 11 bases. This CDR3 has 13 amino acids. CDR1 and CDR2 (germline): DFQATT, SNEGSKA (reference sequence). The CDR3 nucleotides are TGCAGTGCTAGTACCGGGGACTATCAGCCCCAGCATTTT. It is translated as CSASTGDYQPQHF.

The chain combines TRBV6-4 with TRBJ2-3; D is unclear. The CDR3 runs 13 residues. The V end was cut by 3 bases, the J end by 2 bases, with 6 bases between. The germline gives CDR1 MRHNA, CDR2 SNTAGT. The CDR3 loop is CASSDTVTDTQYF. CDR3 DNA sequence: TGTGCCAGCAGTGATACAGTCACAGATACGCAGTATTTT.

V is TRBV21-1 and J is TRBJ2-3; TRBD1 is the table's D call and was not checked against the DNA. TRBV21-1 is flagged as a pseudogene. This CDR3 comprises 15 residues. The CDR3 sequence is CASSKAGVSGDTQYF. As DNA, the CDR3 is TGTGCCAGCAGCAAAGCAGGGGTGAGTGGGGATACGCAGTATTTT.

The rearrangement links TRBV29-1 to TRBJ2-1, with 7 bases aligning to TRBD2. CDR1 is SQVTM, CDR2 ANQGSEA, per germline. The CDR3 loop spans 14 amino acids. V dropped 3 bases and J dropped 3; count of bases not matched to a gene: 5. CDR3 bases: TGCAGCGTTGATAAGCGGGACTTCTACAATGAGCAGTTCTTC. The encoded protein is CSVDKRDFYNEQFF.

The chain links TRBV4-2 to TRBJ1-5; 7 bases line up with TRBD1. The CDR3 consists of 14 residues. In germline, CDR1 is LGHNA, CDR2 YNFKEQ. The V segment lost 5 bases and the J segment 6 bases; nucleotides outside the gene matches: 7. CDR3 region: CASSGRQGTQPQHF. CDR3 coding DNA: TGTGCCAGCAGCGGTCGACAGGGAACTCAGCCCCAGCATTTT.

V and J are TRBV5-6 and TRBJ2-1; D may be TRBD2 (5 bases). Trimming took 2 bases from V and 11 from J, leaving 20 bases between them. The CDR3 sequence is 15 residues long. CDR1 and CDR2 from the germline V gene are SGHDT and YYEEEE. CDR3 loop: CASSFLSSNPGKQFF. The CDR3 region has the DNA TGTGCCAGCAGCTTTTTATCTAGCAACCCTGGGAAGCAGTTCTTC.

The genes are TRBV28 and TRBJ1-2; D not certain. Trimming cost V 6 bases and J 7 bases, with 18 bases left between them. Germline V gene data show CDR1 as MDHEN and CDR2 as SYDVKM. The CDR3 sequence is 14 residues long. This chain's CDR3 is CASSNQVPRSGYTF. The DNA for the CDR3 is TGTGCCAGCAGCAATCAGGTCCCGAGGAGTGGCTACACCTTC.

J is TRBJ2-7 and V is TRBV5-6; TRBD1 agrees at 7 bases. This CDR3 contains 16 residues. Germline V gene data show CDR1 as SGHDT and CDR2 as YYEEEE. V shed 3 bases, J shed 6 bases, and the junction held 15 bases outside the gene matches. The CDR3 sequence: CASSSSPGTALGEQYF. For the CDR3, the DNA is TGTGCCAGCAGCTCCAGCCCAGGGACAGCGTTAGGCGAGCAGTACTTC.

This clone has just a few counts. This sequence joins TRBV18 and TRBJ1-4; no clear D. Germline CDR1 and CDR2: KGHSH and LQKENI. The CDR3 is 14 amino acids. Trimming took 3 bases from V and 6 from J, leaving 11 bases between them. CDR3 nucleotides: TGTGCCAGCTCACCCTCATGGAGGGATGAAAAACTGTTTTTT. Translated, it gives CASSPSWRDEKLFF. The variable domain in full, with the rest retrieved from reference TRBV18 and TRBJ1-4, is NAGVMQNPRHLVRRRGQEARLRCSPMKGHSHVYWYRQLPEEGLKFMVYLQKENIIDESGMPKERFSAEFPKEGPSILRIQQVVRGDSAAYFCASSPSWRDEKLFFGSGTQLSVL.